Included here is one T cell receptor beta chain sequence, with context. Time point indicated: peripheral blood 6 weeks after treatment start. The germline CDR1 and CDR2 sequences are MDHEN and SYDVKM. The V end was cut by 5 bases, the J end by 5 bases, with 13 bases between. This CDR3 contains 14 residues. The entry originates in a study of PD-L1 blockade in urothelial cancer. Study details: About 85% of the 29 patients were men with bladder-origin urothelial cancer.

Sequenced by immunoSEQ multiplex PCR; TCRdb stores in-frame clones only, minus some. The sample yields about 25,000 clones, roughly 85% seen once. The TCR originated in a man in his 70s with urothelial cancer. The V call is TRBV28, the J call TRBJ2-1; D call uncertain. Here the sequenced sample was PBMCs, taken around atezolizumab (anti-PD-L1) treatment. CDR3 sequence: CASSRIDLNNEQFF. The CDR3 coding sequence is TGTGCCAGCAGTCGAATAGACTTAAACAATGAGCAGTTCTTC.